These 18 T cell receptor beta chains were sequenced from one sample in a study of Ad26.COV2.S vaccination and SARS-CoV-2 variants. This sample's treatment: around 19 received Ad26.COV2.S at low or high dose, single or two shots; roughly five received placebo; per-sample allocation not given. Samples came from day 63 after the first vaccine or placebo injection. Method: immunoSEQ multiplex PCR; TCRdb's copy keeps in-frame clones and lacks some. The sample includes 350,000 to 600,000 clones, 80% to 90% of them seen just once. This sample comprised peripheral blood, obtained in a trial of Ad26.COV2.S vaccine versus placebo. The receptors derive from a person aged 18-60 years who received the Ad26.COV2.S COVID-19 vaccine or a placebo.

The chain is built from TRBV12-3 or TRBV12-4 and TRBJ1-6; 8 positions agree with TRBD1. With V trimmed by 10 bases and J by 5 bases, 4 bases remained unmatched. The CDR3 sequence is 13 residues long. As DNA, the CDR3 is TGTGCCACCACGACAGGGGATAATTCACCCCTCCACTTT. Protein: CATTTGDNSPLHF.

The J gene is TRBJ1-1, the V gene TRBV27, with 7 nucleotides matching TRBD1. Trimming cost V 5 bases and J 6 bases; bases outside gene matches: 9. Germline CDR1 reads MNHEY; CDR2 reads SMNVEV (reference sequence). The CDR3 is made up of 14 amino acids. Here the CDR3 reads CASSRGQPAAEAFF. CDR3 nucleotides: TGTGCCAGCAGTAGGGGACAGCCAGCGGCTGAAGCTTTCTTT.

This rearrangement joins TRBV15 to TRBJ2-1, with a weak D call TRBD1 (5 bases). Germline V CDR1 and CDR2: LNHNV, YYDKDF (reference sequence). The CDR3 sequence is 17 residues long. Trimming pared 0 bases from V and 7 bases from J, leaving 19 bases between. The CDR3: CATSRDDSRISRNEQFF. Written as DNA, the CDR3 is TGTGCCACCAGCAGAGATGACAGCCGCATAAGTAGGAATGAGCAGTTCTTC.

This chain uses TRBV27 with TRBJ2-1; 11 positions agree with TRBD2. The CDR3 contains 15 residues. V shed 5 bases and J 4 bases; nucleotides not matched to a gene: 4. Germline CDR1 reads MNHEY; CDR2 reads SMNVEV (reference sequence). CDR3 coding DNA: TGTGCCAGCAGTCCGCTAGCGGGGGGATACAATGAGCAGTTCTTC. Residues: CASSPLAGGYNEQFF.

The genes are TRBV11-2 and TRBJ1-2; no clear D. Germline values: CDR1 SGHAT, CDR2 FQNNGV. The CDR3 runs 17 residues. V gave up 1 base and J gave up 3 bases, with 18 bases separating them. CDR3 region: CASSLAVRPISYYGYTF. The DNA for the CDR3 is TGTGCCAGCAGCTTAGCTGTCAGACCTATATCCTACTATGGCTACACCTTC.

The rearrangement joins TRBV5-1 to TRBJ2-3, with TRBD2 identical over 11 bases. With 4 bases clipped from V and 0 bases from J, the junction kept 7 bases outside the gene matches. CDR1 and CDR2 from the germline V gene are SGHRS and YFSETQ. The CDR3 consists of 17 residues. The CDR3 DNA reads as TGCGCCAGCAGCCTGGGGGGACTAGCGGCCAGCACAGATACGCAGTATTTT. Amino acid sequence: CASSLGGLAASTDTQYF. The full variable domain, rest sourced from reference TRBV5-1 and TRBJ2-3, is KAGVTQTPRYLIKTRGQQVTLSCSPISGHRSVSWYQQTPGQGLQFLFEYFSETQRNKGNFPGRFSGRQFSNSRSEMNVSTLELGDSALYLCASSLGGLAASTDTQYFGPGTRLTVL.

The CDR3 bases are TGTGCCAGCTCACCAAATCTTCGCGAGACCCAGTACTTC. Amino acids: CASSPNLRETQYF. The V gene is TRBV18, the J gene TRBJ2-5; no clear D gene. V lost 2 bases and J 5 bases, leaving 9 bases between the germline ends. Germline V gene data show CDR1 as KGHSH and CDR2 as LQKENI. The length of the CDR3 is 13 residues.

This chain joins TRBV6-5 and TRBJ1-1; the D gene is possibly TRBD1 (5 bases). The V and J ends lost 6 bases and 1 base respectively, with 12 bases between them. Germline loops: CDR1 MNHEY, CDR2 SVGAGI. CDR3 length: 14 amino acids. The CDR3 DNA reads as TGTGCCAGCAGCCAAGCAGACAGGAACACTGAAGCTTTCTTT. Translation: CASSQADRNTEAFF.

In the case of this clone: Other DNA sequences in this sample translate to the same CDR3. The chain combines TRBV5-1 with TRBJ2-5, with D possibly being TRBD1 (5 bases). Germline V lookup: CDR1 SGHRS, CDR2 YFSETQ. V dropped 0 bases and J dropped 2 bases, with 5 bases sitting between them. There are 13 residues in the CDR3. The CDR3 sequence is CASSLGQQETQYF. CDR3 nucleotides: TGCGCCAGCAGCTTGGGACAGCAAGAGACCCAGTACTTC.

The CDR3 spells CASSSGGRFYGYTF. The CDR3 nucleotides read TGTGCCAGCAGTTCCGGAGGCCGATTCTATGGCTACACCTTC. V is TRBV28 and J is TRBJ1-2; D unclear. CDR1 MDHEN and CDR2 SYDVKM come from the germline V gene. The CDR3 extends over 14 amino acids. Trimming took off 4 bases at V and 4 bases at J, with 13 bases between the two ends.

This chain uses TRBV11-1 with TRBJ2-7, with 9 positions matching TRBD1. The CDR3 consists of 14 residues. Germline CDR1 is SGHAT and CDR2 is FQDESV (reference sequence). V was pared by 5 bases and J by 5 bases, with 7 bases of the junction left unmatched. Here the CDR3 reads CASSLRDRDHEQYF. The CDR3 DNA follows: TGTGCCAGCAGCCTCCGGGACAGGGACCACGAGCAGTACTTC.

This clone was recorded a few times. The chain recombines TRBV14 with TRBJ2-3; 13 bases agree with TRBD2. The ends lost 1 base at V and 4 bases at J; junction bases unmatched: 2. The CDR3 totals 16 residues. Looked up from germline, CDR1 is SGHDN and CDR2 is FVKESK. CDR3 DNA sequence: TGTGCCAGCAGCCAAGGGACTAGCGGGGGTCCAGATACGCAGTATTTT. This gives the protein CASSQGTSGGPDTQYF.

V is TRBV30 and J is TRBJ2-5, with a possible D match to TRBD2 (5 bases). V gave up 5 bases and J gave up 2 bases, with 9 bases separating them. Germline assignment: CDR1 GTSNPN and CDR2 SVGIG (reference sequence). The CDR3 has 12 amino acids. CDR3 amino acids: CAWGWTQETQYF. The CDR3 region has the DNA TGTGCCTGGGGGTGGACTCAAGAGACCCAGTACTTC. The entire variable domain, with the rest obtained from reference TRBV30 and TRBJ2-5, is as follows: SQTIHQWPATLVQPVGSPLSLECTVEGTSNPNLYWYRQAAGRGLQLLFYSVGIGQISSEVPQNLSASRPQDRQFILSSKKLLLSDSGFYLCAWGWTQETQYFGPGTRLLVL.

The chain carries TRBV19 and TRBJ1-5; no firm D call. CDR1 is LNHDA, CDR2 SQIVND, per germline (reference sequence). Deletions cut 2 bases from V and 7 bases from J, with 9 bases between. The CDR3 length is 13 residues. CDR3 sequence: CASSINSGQPQHF. The CDR3 DNA is TGTGCCAGTAGTATAAACAGTGGGCAGCCCCAGCATTTT.

The V gene is TRBV9, the J gene TRBJ2-5; 7 bases map to TRBD2. Trimming removed 4 bases from V and 2 bases from J; junction bases left unmatched: 11. The CDR3 consists of 16 residues. Per the germline V gene, CDR1 is SGDLS and CDR2 is YYNGEE. CDR3 nucleotides: TGTGCCAGCAGCCCCGAGGGAGCGGGAATTCAAGAGACCCAGTACTTC. This encodes CASSPEGAGIQETQYF.

The rearrangement joins TRBV24-1 to TRBJ2-5; D tentatively reads TRBD1 or TRBD2 (5 bases each). Germline CDR1 KGHDR, CDR2 SFDVKD. The CDR3 totals 15 residues. Trimming shortened V by 4 bases and J by 2 bases, and 13 bases separated the two germline ends. The CDR3 DNA reads as TGTGCCACCAGTGACGGGACGGAAGTTCAAGAGACCCAGTACTTC. Amino acid sequence: CATSDGTEVQETQYF.

This rearrangement joins TRBV5-6 to TRBJ2-2; D could derive from TRBD1 or TRBD2 (6 bases each). This CDR3 is 15 amino acids long. The germline V gene has CDR1 SGHDT and CDR2 YYEEEE. The V and J ends lost 2 bases and 6 bases respectively, with 14 bases between them. CDR3 bases: TGTGCCAGCAGCTTTCCTCGGGGGCTACCCGGGGAGCTGTTTTTT. Translation gives CASSFPRGLPGELFF.

The chain couples TRBV5-8 to TRBJ1-5, with D perhaps matching TRBD1 (5 bases). The CDR3 spans 16 residues. Trimming stripped 3 bases from V and 0 bases from J, with 13 bases between. Per germline, CDR1 SGHTS and CDR2 YDEGEE. The CDR3 here is CASSWGSWLSNQPQHF. Written as DNA, the CDR3 is TGTGCCAGCAGCTGGGGGTCGTGGCTTAGCAATCAGCCCCAGCATTTT.